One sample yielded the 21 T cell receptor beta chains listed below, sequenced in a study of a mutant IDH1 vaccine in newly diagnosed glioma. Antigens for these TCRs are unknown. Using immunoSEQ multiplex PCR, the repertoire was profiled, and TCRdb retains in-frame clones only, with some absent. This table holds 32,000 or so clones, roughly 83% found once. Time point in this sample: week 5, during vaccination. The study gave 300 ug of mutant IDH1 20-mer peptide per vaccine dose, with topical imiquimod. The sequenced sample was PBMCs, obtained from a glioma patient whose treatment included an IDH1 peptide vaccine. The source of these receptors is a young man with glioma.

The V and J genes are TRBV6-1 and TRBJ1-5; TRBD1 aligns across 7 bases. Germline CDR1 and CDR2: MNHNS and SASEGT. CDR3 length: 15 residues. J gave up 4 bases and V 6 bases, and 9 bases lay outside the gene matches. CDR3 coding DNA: TGTGCCAGCAGGAGGGGGCAGTACCCGAATCAGCCCCAGCATTTT. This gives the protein CASRRGQYPNQPQHF.

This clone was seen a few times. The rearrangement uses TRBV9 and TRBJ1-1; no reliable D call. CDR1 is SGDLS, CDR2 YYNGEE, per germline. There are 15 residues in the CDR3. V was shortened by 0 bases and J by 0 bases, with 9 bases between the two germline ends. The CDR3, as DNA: TGTGCCAGCAGCGTAGAGGGTCTTTTGAACACTGAAGCTTTCTTT. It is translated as CASSVEGLLNTEAFF.

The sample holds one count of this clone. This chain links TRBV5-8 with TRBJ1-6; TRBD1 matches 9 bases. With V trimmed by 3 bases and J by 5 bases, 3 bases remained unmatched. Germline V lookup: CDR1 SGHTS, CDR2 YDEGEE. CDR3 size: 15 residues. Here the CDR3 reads CASSWGQGNNSPLHF. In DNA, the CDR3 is TGTGCCAGCAGCTGGGGACAGGGAAATAATTCACCCCTCCACTTT.

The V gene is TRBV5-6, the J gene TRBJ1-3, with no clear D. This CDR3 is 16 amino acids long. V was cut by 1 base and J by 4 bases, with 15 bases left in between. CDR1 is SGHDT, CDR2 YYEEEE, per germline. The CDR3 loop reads CASSLNAGYSGNTIYF. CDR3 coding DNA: TGTGCCAGCAGCTTGAATGCGGGGTACTCAGGAAACACCATATATTTT.

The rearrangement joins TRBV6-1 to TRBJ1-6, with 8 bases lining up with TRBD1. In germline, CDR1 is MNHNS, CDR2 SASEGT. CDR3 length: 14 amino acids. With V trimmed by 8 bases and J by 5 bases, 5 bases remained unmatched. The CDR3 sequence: CASSDREDNSPLHF. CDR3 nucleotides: TGTGCCAGCTCGGACAGGGAGGATAATTCACCCCTCCACTTT.

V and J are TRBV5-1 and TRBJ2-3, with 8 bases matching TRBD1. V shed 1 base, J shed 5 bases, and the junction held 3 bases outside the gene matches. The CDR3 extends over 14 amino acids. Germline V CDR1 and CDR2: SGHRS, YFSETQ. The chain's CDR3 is CASSLIQGEDTQYF. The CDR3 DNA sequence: TGCGCCAGCAGCTTGATACAGGGGGAAGATACGCAGTATTTT.

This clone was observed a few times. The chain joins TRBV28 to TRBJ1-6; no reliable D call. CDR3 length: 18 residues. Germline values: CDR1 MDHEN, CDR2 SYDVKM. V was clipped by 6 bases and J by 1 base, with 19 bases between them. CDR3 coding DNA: TGTGCCAGCAGCGATGGAGGAGGGCCGCGGTCCTATAATTCACCCCTCCACTTT. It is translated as CASSDGGGPRSYNSPLHF.

CDR3 sequence: CASSQNTGGQGYTF. The CDR3 DNA sequence: TGTGCCAGCAGCCAGAACACAGGGGGGCAAGGCTACACCTTC. This chain links TRBV14 with TRBJ1-2; 8 nucleotides align to TRBD1. Trimming removed 3 bases from V and 8 bases from J; junction bases left unmatched: 8. This CDR3 comprises 14 residues. Germline-derived CDR1 and CDR2 are SGHDN and FVKESK.

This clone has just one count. CDR3 amino acids: CASSFDRASEQFF. The CDR3 bases are TGCGCCAGCAGCTTCGACAGGGCTTCTGAGCAGTTCTTC. This chain connects TRBV5-1 to TRBJ2-1; 7 bases agree with TRBD1. Germline V CDR1 and CDR2: SGHRS, YFSETQ. The CDR3 is made up of 13 amino acids. J lost 9 bases, V lost 2 bases, and 5 bases had no gene match.

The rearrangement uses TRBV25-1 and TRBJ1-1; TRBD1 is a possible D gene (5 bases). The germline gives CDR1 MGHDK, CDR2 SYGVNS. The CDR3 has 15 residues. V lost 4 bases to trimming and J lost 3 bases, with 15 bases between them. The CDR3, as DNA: TGTGCCAGCAGTGCCCGTTCGGGGGGGGACACTGAAGCTTTCTTT. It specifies CASSARSGGDTEAFF.

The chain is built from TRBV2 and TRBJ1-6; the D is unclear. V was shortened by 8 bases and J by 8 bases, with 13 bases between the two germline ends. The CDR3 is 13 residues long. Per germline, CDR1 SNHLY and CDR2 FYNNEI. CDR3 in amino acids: CASLSSEHSPLHF. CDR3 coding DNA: TGTGCCAGCCTTTCTTCCGAGCATTCACCCCTCCACTTT.

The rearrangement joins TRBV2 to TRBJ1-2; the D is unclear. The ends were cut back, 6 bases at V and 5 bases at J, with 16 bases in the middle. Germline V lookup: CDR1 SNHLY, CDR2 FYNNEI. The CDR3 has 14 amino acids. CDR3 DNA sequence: TGTGCCAGCAGGCGGGAGCCAGCCGGTTATGGCTACACCTTC. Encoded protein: CASRREPAGYGYTF.

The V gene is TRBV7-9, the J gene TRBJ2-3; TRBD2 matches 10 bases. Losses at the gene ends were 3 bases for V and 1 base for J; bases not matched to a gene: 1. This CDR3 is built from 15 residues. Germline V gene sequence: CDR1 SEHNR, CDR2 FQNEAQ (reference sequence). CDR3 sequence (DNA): TGTGCCAGCAGCTTTACTAGCGGGGGCACAGATACGCAGTATTTT. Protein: CASSFTSGGTDTQYF.

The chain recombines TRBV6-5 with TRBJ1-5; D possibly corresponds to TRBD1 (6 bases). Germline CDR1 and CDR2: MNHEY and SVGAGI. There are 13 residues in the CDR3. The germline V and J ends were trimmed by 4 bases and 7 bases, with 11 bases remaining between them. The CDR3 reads CASSWGLWQPQHF. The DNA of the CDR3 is TGTGCCAGCAGTTGGGGGCTTTGGCAGCCCCAGCATTTT.

The DNA for the CDR3 is TGTGCCAGCAGCTTAGACGGGTACATCAATCAGCCCCAGCATTTT. Translating gives CASSLDGYINQPQHF. V is TRBV7-2 and J is TRBJ1-5, with D hard to call. Trimming removed 1 base from V and 3 bases from J, with 10 bases in between. CDR3 size: 15 residues. The V gene's germline CDR1 is SGHTA and CDR2 FQGNSA.

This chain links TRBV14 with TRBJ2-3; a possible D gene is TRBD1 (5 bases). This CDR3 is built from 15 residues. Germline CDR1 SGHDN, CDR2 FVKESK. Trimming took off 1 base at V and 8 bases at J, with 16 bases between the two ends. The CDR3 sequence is CASSQGGLVKGTQYF. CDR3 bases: TGTGCCAGCAGCCAAGGGGGCCTGGTGAAAGGTACGCAGTATTTT.

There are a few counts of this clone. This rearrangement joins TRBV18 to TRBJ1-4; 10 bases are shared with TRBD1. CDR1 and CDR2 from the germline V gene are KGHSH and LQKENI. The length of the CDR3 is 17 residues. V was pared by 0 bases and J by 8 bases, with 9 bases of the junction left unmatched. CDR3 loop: CASSPPQGQGLKEKLFF. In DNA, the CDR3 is TGTGCCAGCTCACCACCGCAGGGACAGGGGTTGAAGGAAAAACTGTTTTTT. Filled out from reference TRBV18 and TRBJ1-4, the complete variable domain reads NAGVMQNPRHLVRRRGQEARLRCSPMKGHSHVYWYRQLPEEGLKFMVYLQKENIIDESGMPKERFSAEFPKEGPSILRIQQVVRGDSAAYFCASSPPQGQGLKEKLFFGSGTQLSVL.

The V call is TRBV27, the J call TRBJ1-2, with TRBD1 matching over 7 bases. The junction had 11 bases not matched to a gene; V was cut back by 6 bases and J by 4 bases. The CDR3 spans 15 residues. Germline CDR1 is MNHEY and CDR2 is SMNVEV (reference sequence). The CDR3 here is CASSPTGLRSYGYTF. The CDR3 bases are TGTGCCAGCAGCCCGACAGGGCTGCGATCCTATGGCTACACCTTC.

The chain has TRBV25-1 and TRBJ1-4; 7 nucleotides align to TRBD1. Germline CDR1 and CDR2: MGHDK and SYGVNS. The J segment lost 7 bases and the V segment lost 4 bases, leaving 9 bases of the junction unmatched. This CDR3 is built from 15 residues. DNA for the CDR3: TGTGCCAGCAGTGTTACAGGGGTTGTAGGTGAAAAACTGTTTTTT. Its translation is CASSVTGVVGEKLFF.

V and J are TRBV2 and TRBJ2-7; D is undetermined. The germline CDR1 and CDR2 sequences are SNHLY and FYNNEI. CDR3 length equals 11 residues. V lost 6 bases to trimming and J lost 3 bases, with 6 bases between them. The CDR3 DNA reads TGTGCCAGCAGAGAGAGCTACGAGCAGTACTTC. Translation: CASRESYEQYF.

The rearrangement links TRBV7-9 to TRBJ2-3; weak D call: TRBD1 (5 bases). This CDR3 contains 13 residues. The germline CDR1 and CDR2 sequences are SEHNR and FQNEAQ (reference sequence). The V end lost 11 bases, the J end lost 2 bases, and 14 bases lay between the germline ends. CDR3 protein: CAGQDTHTDTQYF. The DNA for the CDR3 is TGTGCCGGGCAGGACACACACACAGATACGCAGTATTTT.